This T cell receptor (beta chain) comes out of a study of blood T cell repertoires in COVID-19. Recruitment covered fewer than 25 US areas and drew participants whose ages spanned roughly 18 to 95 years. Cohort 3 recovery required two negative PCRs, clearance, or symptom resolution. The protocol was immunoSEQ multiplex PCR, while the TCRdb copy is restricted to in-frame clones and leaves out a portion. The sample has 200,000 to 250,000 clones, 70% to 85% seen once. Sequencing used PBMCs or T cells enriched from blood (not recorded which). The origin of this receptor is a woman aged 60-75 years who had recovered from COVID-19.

The CDR3 DNA follows: TGTGCCAGTACCTCCGTTCAGTACGGCAGGATGGACTATGGCTACACCTTC. This codes for CASTSVQYGRMDYGYTF. The gene calls are TRBV19 and TRBJ1-2; D uncertain. Germline CDR1 reads LNHDA; CDR2 reads SQIVND (reference sequence). This CDR3 region has 17 residues. Trimming cost V 7 bases and J 3 bases, with 24 bases left between them.